These 16 T cell receptor beta chains originate from one sample sequenced in a study of blood T cell repertoires in COVID-19. Produced via immunoSEQ multiplex PCR; TCRdb's table is partial and in-frame only. This table has 250,000 or so clones, 90% appearing once. Sequenced sample: PBMCs or T cells enriched from blood (not recorded which). These receptors were obtained from a young woman with acute COVID-19.

This chain uses TRBV7-6 with TRBJ2-7, with a tentative D call TRBD2 (6 bases). The germline CDR1 and CDR2 sequences are SGHVS and FNYEAQ. V lost 5 bases to trimming and J lost 10 bases, with 12 bases between them. The CDR3 length is 11 residues. CDR3 in DNA: TGTGCCAGCAGCCCAGGGACTCGTCAGTACTTC. It translates to CASSPGTRQYF.

The chain combines TRBV6-5 with TRBJ2-7; 9 bases map to TRBD2. The trim removed 0 bases at V and 3 bases at J, leaving 3 bases unmatched. Germline V lookup: CDR1 MNHEY, CDR2 SVGAGI. The CDR3 loop spans 15 amino acids. CDR3 loop: CASSYSGLAVYEQYF. The CDR3 nucleotides are TGTGCCAGCAGTTACTCGGGACTAGCAGTCTACGAGCAGTACTTC.

V and J are TRBV6-5 and TRBJ1-1; no definite D call. Germline CDR1 and CDR2: MNHEY and SVGAGI. The V end was cut by 4 bases, the J end by 2 bases, with 14 bases between. The CDR3 is made up of 15 amino acids. The CDR3 is CASSFVAAPNTEAFF. CDR3 sequence (DNA): TGTGCCAGCAGTTTCGTAGCGGCCCCAAACACTGAAGCTTTCTTT.

The rearrangement links TRBV28 to TRBJ2-7; TRBD1 matches at 11 bases. The CDR3 has 16 residues. Germline V gene lookup returns CDR1 MDHEN and CDR2 SYDVKM. V lost 8 bases to trimming and J lost 7 bases; unmatched junction nucleotides: 16. CDR3 region: CASASSAGQGGMEQYF. DNA of the CDR3: TGTGCCAGCGCTTCTTCGGCGGGACAGGGGGGGATGGAGCAGTACTTC. The full variable domain, rest sourced from reference TRBV28 and TRBJ2-7, is DVKVTQSSRYLVKRTGEKVFLECVQDMDHENMFWYRQDPGLGLRLIYFSYDVKMKEKGDIPEGYSVSREKKERFSLILESASTNQTSMYLCASASSAGQGGMEQYFGPGTRLTVT.

The chain has TRBV19 and TRBJ2-7; D gene unclear. Germline V CDR1 and CDR2: LNHDA, SQIVND (reference sequence). CDR3 length: 13 amino acids. With 5 bases removed from V and 0 bases from J, the gap between germline ends came to 8 bases. CDR3 sequence reads: CASSVQLSYEQYF. The CDR3 DNA reads as TGTGCCAGTAGTGTACAGCTCTCCTACGAGCAGTACTTC.

The CDR3 spells CASSAGQGIIDGYTF. The DNA for the CDR3 is TGCGCCAGCAGCGCAGGACAGGGAATAATTGATGGCTACACCTTC. This chain joins TRBV5-1 and TRBJ1-2, with TRBD1 matching 8 bases. V trimming: 4 bases; J trimming: 6 bases; junction bases outside the gene matches: 11. The germline V gene has CDR1 SGHRS and CDR2 YFSETQ. CDR3 size: 15 residues.

The V call is TRBV28, the J call TRBJ2-7; D unclear. Trimming cost V 6 bases and J 3 bases, with 6 bases left between them. The germline CDR1 and CDR2 sequences are MDHEN and SYDVKM. CDR3 size: 11 residues. The DNA for the CDR3 is TGTGCCAGCAGAAACTACTACGAGCAGTACTTC. Amino acids: CASRNYYEQYF.

The gene calls are TRBV3-1 (or the pseudogene TRBV3-2) and TRBJ2-2, with TRBD1 matching over 7 bases. V lost 0 bases and J lost 5; bases outside the gene matches: 6. The CDR3 is made up of 16 amino acids. Germline V CDR1 and CDR2: LGHDT, YNNKEL (reference sequence). This chain's CDR3 is CASSQESTTGTGELFF. CDR3 bases: TGTGCCAGCAGCCAAGAATCTACGACAGGGACCGGGGAGCTGTTTTTT.

V and J are TRBV4-1 and TRBJ1-1; no firm D call. Looked up from germline, CDR1 is MGHRA and CDR2 is YSYEKL. V was shortened by 1 base and J by 5 bases, with 11 bases between the two germline ends. CDR3 length: 14 amino acids. CDR3 nucleotides: TGCGCCAGCAGCCAAGCAAACGGGAATACTGAAGCTTTCTTT. Amino acid sequence: CASSQANGNTEAFF.

DNA for the CDR3: TGTGCCAGCAGCTTAGGGCTAGCGGGAACCGGGGGCACAGATACGCAGTATTTT. Protein product: CASSLGLAGTGGTDTQYF. The chain recombines TRBV13 with TRBJ2-3, with 9 bases identical to TRBD2. V shed 0 bases and J 1 base; nucleotides not matched to a gene: 8. The germline CDR1 and CDR2 sequences are PRHDT and FYEKMQ (reference sequence). The CDR3 consists of 18 residues.

The V gene is TRBV9, the J gene TRBJ2-7, with 9 bases lining up with TRBD2. Germline trimming cut 0 bases from V and 7 bases from J; bases unmatched to any gene: 8. The germline V gene encodes CDR1 SGDLS and CDR2 YYNGEE. The CDR3 extends over 15 amino acids. CDR3 nucleotides: TGTGCCAGCAGCGTAGAGGGTAGCGGGAGAGTAGAGCAGTACTTC. It yields the protein CASSVEGSGRVEQYF.

V gene TRBV24-1 combines with J gene TRBJ2-3, with 7 bases identical to TRBD2. The germline CDR1 and CDR2 sequences are KGHDR and SFDVKD. CDR3 length: 16 residues. V lost 0 bases to trimming and J lost 2 bases; unmatched junction nucleotides: 4. The CDR3 spells CATSDLKRDVTDTQYF. CDR3 coding DNA: TGTGCCACCAGTGATTTGAAGCGGGACGTCACAGATACGCAGTATTTT.

The J gene is TRBJ1-5, the V gene TRBV11-2, with 9 bases fitting TRBD1. Germline CDR1 SGHAT, CDR2 FQNNGV. The J segment lost 5 bases and the V segment lost 6 bases, leaving 5 bases of the junction unmatched. This CDR3 contains 14 residues. The CDR3 DNA reads TGTGCCAGCAGTTCGGACAGGGGCTATCAGCCCCAGCATTTT. As protein: CASSSDRGYQPQHF. The full variable domain, its missing parts supplied by reference TRBV11-2 and TRBJ1-5, is EAGVAQSPRYKIIEKRQSVAFWCNPISGHATLYWYQQILGQGPKLLIQFQNNGVVDDSQLPKDRFSAERLKGVDSTLKIQPAKLEDSAVYLCASSSDRGYQPQHFGDGTRLSIL.

This rearrangement joins TRBV10-3 to TRBJ2-2; the D gene is possibly TRBD2 (8 bases). The CDR3 consists of 16 residues. V was cut by 8 bases and J by 0 bases, with 16 bases left in between. Germline CDR1 and CDR2: ENHRY and SYGVKD. Written as DNA, the CDR3 is TGTGCCATCCTCGGGGGGGACAGCGCGAACACCGGGGAGCTGTTTTTT. Protein: CAILGGDSANTGELFF.

V is TRBV5-1 and J is TRBJ1-5; D may be TRBD1 (6 bases). Trimming shortened V by 8 bases and J by 6 bases, and 27 bases separated the two germline ends. CDR1 is SGHRS, CDR2 YFSETQ, per germline. The CDR3 has 17 amino acids. The CDR3 loop reads CASSGSFPGGSAQPQHF. As DNA, the CDR3 is TGCGCCAGTAGCGGGAGTTTTCCGGGGGGCTCTGCTCAGCCCCAGCATTTT.

The chain is built from TRBV5-1 and TRBJ2-2; 11 bases line up with TRBD2. The trim removed 6 bases at V and 5 bases at J, leaving 6 bases unmatched. Germline V gives CDR1 SGHRS, CDR2 YFSETQ. The length of the CDR3 is 15 residues. The CDR3 region is CASTDLAGGTGELFF. The CDR3 bases are TGCGCCAGCACTGATTTAGCGGGAGGGACCGGGGAGCTGTTTTTT.